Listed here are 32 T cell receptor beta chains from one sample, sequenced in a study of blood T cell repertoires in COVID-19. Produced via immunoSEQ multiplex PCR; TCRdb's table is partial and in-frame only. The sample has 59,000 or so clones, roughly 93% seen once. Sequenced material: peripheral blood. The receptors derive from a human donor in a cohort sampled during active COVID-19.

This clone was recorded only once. The CDR3 coding sequence is TGTGCCAGCAGTGGCCTGACAGGGGATTCCTACAATGAGCAGTTCTTC. Its protein is CASSGLTGDSYNEQFF. The chain links TRBV6-1 to TRBJ2-1, with TRBD1 matching 8 bases. Trimming cost V 4 bases and J 1 base; bases outside gene matches: 6. The CDR3 loop spans 16 amino acids. Germline V lookup: CDR1 MNHNS, CDR2 SASEGT.

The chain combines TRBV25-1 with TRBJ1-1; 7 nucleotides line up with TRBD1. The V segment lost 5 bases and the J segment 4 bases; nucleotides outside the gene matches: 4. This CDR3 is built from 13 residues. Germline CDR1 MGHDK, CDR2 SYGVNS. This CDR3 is CASSSTGVTEAFF. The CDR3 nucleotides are TGTGCCAGCAGTTCAACAGGGGTCACTGAAGCTTTCTTT.

The CDR3 protein is CASGLGLAVDNEQFF. CDR3 nucleotides: TGTGCTAGTGGTTTGGGACTAGCGGTAGACAATGAGCAGTTCTTC. This chain links TRBV12-5 with TRBJ2-1, with 9 bases that match TRBD2. Germline lookup yields CDR1 LGHNT and CDR2 FRNRAP. J was trimmed by 5 bases and V by 1 base; bases with no gene match: 3. CDR3 length: 15 residues.

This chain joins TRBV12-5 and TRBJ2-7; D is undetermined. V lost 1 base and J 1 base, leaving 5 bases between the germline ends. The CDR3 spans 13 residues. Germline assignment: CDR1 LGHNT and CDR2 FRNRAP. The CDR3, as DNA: TGTGCTAGTGGTTTGGGGCCGTCCTACGAGCAGTACTTC. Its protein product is CASGLGPSYEQYF.

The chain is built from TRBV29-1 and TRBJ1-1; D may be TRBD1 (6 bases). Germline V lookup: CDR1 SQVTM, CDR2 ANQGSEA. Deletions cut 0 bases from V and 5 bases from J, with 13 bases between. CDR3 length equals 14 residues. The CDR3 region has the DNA TGCAGCGTTGAAGAGGGCAGGGGAGTTACTGAAGCTTTCTTT. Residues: CSVEEGRGVTEAFF.

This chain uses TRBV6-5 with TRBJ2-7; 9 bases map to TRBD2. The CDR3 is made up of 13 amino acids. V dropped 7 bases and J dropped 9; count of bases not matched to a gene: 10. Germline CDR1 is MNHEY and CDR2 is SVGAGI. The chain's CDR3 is CASIAGAPTGQYF. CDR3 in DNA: TGTGCCAGCATAGCGGGAGCTCCTACGGGGCAGTACTTC.

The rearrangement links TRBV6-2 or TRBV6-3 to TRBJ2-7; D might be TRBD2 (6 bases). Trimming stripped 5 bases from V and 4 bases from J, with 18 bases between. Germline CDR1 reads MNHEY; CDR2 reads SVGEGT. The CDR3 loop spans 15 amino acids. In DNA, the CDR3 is TGTGCCAGCAGTCAAGAAGCGGGTGTTGAGTACGAGCAGTACTTC. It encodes CASSQEAGVEYEQYF.

In DNA form, the CDR3 reads TGTGCCAGTGAACAGGGCGATACGCAGTATTTT. Its translation is CASEQGDTQYF. The genes are TRBV2 and TRBJ2-3, with D possibly matching TRBD1 (6 bases). V lost 9 bases to trimming and J lost 6 bases, with 10 bases between them. This CDR3 is built from 11 residues. The germline CDR1 and CDR2 sequences are SNHLY and FYNNEI.

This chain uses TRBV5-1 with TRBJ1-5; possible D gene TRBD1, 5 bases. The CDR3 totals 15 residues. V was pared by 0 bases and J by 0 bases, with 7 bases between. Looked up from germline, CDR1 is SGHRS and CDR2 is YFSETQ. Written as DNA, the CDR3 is TGCGCCAGCAGCTTGGGGGGCAATAGCAATCAGCCCCAGCATTTT. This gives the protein CASSLGGNSNQPQHF. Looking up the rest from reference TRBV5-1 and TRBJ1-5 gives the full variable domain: KAGVTQTPRYLIKTRGQQVTLSCSPISGHRSVSWYQQTPGQGLQFLFEYFSETQRNKGNFPGRFSGRQFSNSRSEMNVSTLELGDSALYLCASSLGGNSNQPQHFGDGTRLSIL.

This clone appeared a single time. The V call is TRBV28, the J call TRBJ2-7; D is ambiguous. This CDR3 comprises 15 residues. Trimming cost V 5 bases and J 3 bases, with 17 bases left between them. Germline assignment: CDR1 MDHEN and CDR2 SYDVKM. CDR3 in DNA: TGTGCCAGCAGTCAAACGAGCCGACACAACTACGAGCAGTACTTC. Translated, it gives CASSQTSRHNYEQYF.

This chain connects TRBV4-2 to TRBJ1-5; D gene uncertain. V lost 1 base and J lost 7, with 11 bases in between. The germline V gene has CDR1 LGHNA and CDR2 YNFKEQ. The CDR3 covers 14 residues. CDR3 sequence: CASSQASGGQPQHF. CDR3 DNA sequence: TGTGCCAGCAGCCAAGCGTCAGGAGGCCAGCCCCAGCATTTT.

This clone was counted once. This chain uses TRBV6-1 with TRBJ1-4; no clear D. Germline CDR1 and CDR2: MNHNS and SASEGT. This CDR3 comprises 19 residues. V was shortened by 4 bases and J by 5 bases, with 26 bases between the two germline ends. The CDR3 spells CASSGQLDEQTTINEKLFF. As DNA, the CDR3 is TGTGCCAGCAGTGGTCAATTAGACGAGCAGACTACTATAAATGAAAAACTGTTTTTT.

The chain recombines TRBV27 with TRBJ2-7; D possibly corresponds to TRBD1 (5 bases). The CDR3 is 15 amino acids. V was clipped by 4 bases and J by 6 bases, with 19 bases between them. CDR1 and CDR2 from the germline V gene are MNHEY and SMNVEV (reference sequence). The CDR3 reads CASSSLRAGPLEQYF. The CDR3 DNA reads TGTGCCAGCAGTTCCCTCCGGGCAGGGCCGCTCGAGCAGTACTTC.

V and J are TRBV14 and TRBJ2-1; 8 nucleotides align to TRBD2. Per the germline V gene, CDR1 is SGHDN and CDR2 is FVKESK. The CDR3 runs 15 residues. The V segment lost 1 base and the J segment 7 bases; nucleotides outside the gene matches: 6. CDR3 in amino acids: CASSQAGGPSNEQFF. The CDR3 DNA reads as TGTGCCAGCAGCCAAGCGGGAGGGCCCTCGAATGAGCAGTTCTTC.

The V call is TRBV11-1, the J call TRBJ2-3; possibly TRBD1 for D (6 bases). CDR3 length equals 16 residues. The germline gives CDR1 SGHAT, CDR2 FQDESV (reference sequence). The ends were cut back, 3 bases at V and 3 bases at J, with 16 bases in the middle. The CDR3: CASSFNRAKNTDTQYF. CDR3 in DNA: TGTGCCAGCAGCTTCAACAGGGCTAAAAATACAGATACGCAGTATTTT.

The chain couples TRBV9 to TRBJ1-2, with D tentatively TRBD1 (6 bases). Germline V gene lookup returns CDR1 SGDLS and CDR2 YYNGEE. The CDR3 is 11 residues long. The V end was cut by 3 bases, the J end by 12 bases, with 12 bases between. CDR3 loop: CASSGLQGNTF. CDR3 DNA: TGTGCCAGCAGCGGCCTACAGGGTAACACCTTC.

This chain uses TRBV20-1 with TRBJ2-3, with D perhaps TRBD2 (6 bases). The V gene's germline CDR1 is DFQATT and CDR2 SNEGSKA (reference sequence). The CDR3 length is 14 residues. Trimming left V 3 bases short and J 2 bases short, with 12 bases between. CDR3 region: CSASSAGYTDTQYF. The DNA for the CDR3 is TGCAGTGCTAGTAGCGCGGGATACACAGATACGCAGTATTTT.

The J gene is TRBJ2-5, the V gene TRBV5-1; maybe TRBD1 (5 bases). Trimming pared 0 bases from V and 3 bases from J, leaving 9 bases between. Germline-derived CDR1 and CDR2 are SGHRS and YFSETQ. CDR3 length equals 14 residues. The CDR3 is CASSLGAGKETQYF. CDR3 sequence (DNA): TGCGCCAGCAGCTTGGGAGCAGGGAAAGAGACCCAGTACTTC.

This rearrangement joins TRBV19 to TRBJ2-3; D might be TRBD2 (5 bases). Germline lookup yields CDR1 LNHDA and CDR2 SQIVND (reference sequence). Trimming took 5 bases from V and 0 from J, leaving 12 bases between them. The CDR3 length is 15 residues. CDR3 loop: CASSGLSGSTDTQYF. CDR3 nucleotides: TGTGCCAGTAGTGGGTTGAGCGGCAGCACAGATACGCAGTATTTT.

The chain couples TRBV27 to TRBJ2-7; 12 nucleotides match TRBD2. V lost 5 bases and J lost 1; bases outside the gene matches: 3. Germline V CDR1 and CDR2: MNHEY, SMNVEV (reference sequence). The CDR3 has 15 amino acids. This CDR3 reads CASSITSGRSYEQYF. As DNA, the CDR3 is TGTGCCAGCAGTATTACTAGCGGGAGGTCCTACGAGCAGTACTTC.

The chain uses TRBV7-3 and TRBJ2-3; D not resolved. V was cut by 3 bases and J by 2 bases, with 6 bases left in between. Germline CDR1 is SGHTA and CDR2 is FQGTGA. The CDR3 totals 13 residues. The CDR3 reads CASSFGLTDTQYF. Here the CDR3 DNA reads TGTGCCAGCAGCTTTGGGCTCACAGATACGCAGTATTTT. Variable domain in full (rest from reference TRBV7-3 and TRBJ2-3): GAGVSQTPSNKVTEKGKYVELRCDPISGHTALYWYRQSLGQGPEFLIYFQGTGAADDSGLPNDRFFAVRPEGSVSTLKIQRTERGDSAVYLCASSFGLTDTQYFGPGTRLTVL.

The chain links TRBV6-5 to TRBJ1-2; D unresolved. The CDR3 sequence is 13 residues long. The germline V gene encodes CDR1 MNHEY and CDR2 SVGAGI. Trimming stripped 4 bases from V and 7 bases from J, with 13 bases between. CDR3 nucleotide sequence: TGTGCCAGCAGTTTCGAGCTATCAGGTGGCTACACCTTC. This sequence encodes CASSFELSGGYTF.

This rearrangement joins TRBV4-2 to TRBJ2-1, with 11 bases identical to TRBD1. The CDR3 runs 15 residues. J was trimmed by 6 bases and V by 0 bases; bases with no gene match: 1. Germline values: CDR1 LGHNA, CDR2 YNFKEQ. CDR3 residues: CASSQEGTGGNEQFF. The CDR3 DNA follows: TGTGCCAGCAGCCAAGAGGGGACAGGGGGCAATGAGCAGTTCTTC.

The CDR3 coding sequence is TGTGCCAGCAGTTACTCGATCCTTGCGGGAGTAGAGGACGAGCAGTACTTC. Amino acids: CASSYSILAGVEDEQYF. This chain uses TRBV6-2 or TRBV6-3 with TRBJ2-7, with 7 bases identical to TRBD2. After removal of 0 bases from V and 5 bases from J, the junction contained 13 bases not matched to a gene. Germline CDR1 and CDR2: MNHEY and SVGEGT. This CDR3 contains 17 residues.

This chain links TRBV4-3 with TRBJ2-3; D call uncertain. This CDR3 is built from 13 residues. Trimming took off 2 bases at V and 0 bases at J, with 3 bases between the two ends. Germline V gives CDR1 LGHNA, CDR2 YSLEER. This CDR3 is CASSQLSTDTQYF. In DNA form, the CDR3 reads TGCGCCAGCAGCCAATTAAGCACAGATACGCAGTATTTT.

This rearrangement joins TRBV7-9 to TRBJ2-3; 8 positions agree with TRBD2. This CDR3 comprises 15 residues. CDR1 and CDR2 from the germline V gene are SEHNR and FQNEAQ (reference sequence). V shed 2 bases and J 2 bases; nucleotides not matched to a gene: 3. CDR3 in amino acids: CASSLTGGFTDTQYF. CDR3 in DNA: TGTGCCAGCAGCTTAACGGGAGGGTTCACAGATACGCAGTATTTT.

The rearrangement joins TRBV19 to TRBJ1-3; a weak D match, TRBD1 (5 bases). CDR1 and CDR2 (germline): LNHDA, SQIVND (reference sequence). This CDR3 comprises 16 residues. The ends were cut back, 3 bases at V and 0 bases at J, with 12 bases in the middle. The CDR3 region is CASSIVGHLSGNTIYF. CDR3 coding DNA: TGTGCCAGTAGTATCGTTGGACACCTCTCTGGAAACACCATATATTTT.

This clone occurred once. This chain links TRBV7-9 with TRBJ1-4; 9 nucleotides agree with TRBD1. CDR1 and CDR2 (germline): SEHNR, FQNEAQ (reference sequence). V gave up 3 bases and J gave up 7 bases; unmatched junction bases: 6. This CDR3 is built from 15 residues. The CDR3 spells CASSLGTGRGEKLFF. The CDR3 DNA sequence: TGTGCCAGCAGCTTGGGGACAGGGCGGGGTGAAAAACTGTTTTTT.

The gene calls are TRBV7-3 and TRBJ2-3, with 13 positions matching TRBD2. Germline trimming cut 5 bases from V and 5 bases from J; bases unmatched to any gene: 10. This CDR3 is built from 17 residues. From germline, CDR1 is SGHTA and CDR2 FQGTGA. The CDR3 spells CASSPTGGLAGKDTQYF. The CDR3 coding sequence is TGTGCCAGCAGCCCCACCGGGGGACTAGCGGGAAAAGATACGCAGTATTTT.

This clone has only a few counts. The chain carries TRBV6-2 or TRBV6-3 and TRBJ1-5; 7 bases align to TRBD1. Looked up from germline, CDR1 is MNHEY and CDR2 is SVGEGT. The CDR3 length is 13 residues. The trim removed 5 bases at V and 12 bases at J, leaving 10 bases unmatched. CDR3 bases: TGTGCCAGCAGTGACCCGGACAGGTCGTTCCAGCATTTT. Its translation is CASSDPDRSFQHF.

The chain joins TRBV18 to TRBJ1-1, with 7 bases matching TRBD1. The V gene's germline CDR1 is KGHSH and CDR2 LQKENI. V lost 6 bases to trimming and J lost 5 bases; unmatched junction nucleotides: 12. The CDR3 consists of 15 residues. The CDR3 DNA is TGTGCCAGCTCCCGGGAAAGGGCAGGGGGGACTGAAGCTTTCTTT. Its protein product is CASSRERAGGTEAFF.

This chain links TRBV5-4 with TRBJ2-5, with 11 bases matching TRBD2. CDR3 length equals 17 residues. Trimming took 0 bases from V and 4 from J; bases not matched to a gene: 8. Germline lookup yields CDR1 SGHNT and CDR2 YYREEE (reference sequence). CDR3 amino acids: CASSLGLAGLGGETQYF. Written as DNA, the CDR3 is TGTGCCAGCAGCTTGGGACTAGCGGGACTCGGAGGAGAGACCCAGTACTTC.